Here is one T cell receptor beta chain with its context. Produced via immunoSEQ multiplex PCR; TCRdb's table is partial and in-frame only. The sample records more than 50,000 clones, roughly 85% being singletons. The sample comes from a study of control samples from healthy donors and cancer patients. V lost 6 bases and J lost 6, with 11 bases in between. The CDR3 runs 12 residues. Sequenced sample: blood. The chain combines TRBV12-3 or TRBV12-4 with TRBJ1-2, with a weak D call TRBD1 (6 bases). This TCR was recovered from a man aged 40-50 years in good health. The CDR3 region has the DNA TGTGCCAGCAGATACAGGGAACATGGCTACACCTTC. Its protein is CASRYREHGYTF.